This TCR beta chain was identified during a study of beta chain features in type 1 diabetes. Study-level results: A closer apparent resemblance between naive, central memory and Treg TCRB repertoires was seen in patients than in healthy donors.

In regard to this clone: Its antigen is unknown.

Expressed TCRB transcripts got sequenced, as all isolated RNA was reverse transcribed. Sequenced by immunoSEQ multiplex PCR; TCRdb stores in-frame clones only, minus some. This table holds some 360,000 clones, about 18% found once. Germline V gives CDR1 KGHSH, CDR2 LQKENI. This CDR3 has 16 residues. Trimming pared 2 bases from V and 0 bases from J, leaving 14 bases between. This clonotype was obtained from a woman under 30 in good health. The sequenced material came from naive CD4+ T cells from blood. The chain is built from TRBV18 and TRBJ2-7; D unresolved. The CDR3 is CASSPDFGFSSYEQYF. The CDR3 DNA reads as TGTGCCAGCTCACCAGATTTCGGGTTCAGCTCCTACGAGCAGTACTTC.